A single sample gave rise to the 22 T cell receptor beta chains below, sequenced in a study of CXCR3-negative and CXCR3-positive naive CD8 T cells. 5' RACE that incorporated UMI labels was used to prepare the TRB cDNA libraries. TCRdb re-called the 5' RACE reads and gives one entry per CDR3 protein, without DNA. The specimen's table records about 45,000 distinct CDR3 sequences. Sequences were obtained from naive CXCR3- CD8+ T cells from blood. Subset meaning: CD45RO-CCR7+CD27+CD95- naive CD8+ T cells lacking CXCR3 (TNR3-). Receptor source: a human donor in good health. Some clones in this sample may be carry-over from other donors' samples.

CDR3 region: CSVGRENTGELFF. The genes are TRBV29-1 and TRBJ2-2; TCRdb proposes TRBD1, but this gene call is untestable without DNA. The germline gives CDR1 SQVTM, CDR2 ANQGSEA. This CDR3 has 13 residues.

V and J are TRBV29-1 and TRBJ2-7; TCRdb picks TRBD2, but there is no DNA to check that call. The CDR3 has 12 amino acids. CDR1 SQVTM and CDR2 ANQGSEA come from the germline V gene. CDR3 region: CSALAGTYEQYF.

This chain joins TRBV3-1 and TRBJ2-7. The germline CDR1 and CDR2 sequences are LGHDT and YNNKEL (reference sequence). This CDR3 has 13 amino acids. CDR3 region: CASSLPPAYEQYF.

CDR3 sequence reads: CATADENQPQHF. The chain combines TRBV10-3 with TRBJ1-5. The CDR3 loop spans 12 amino acids. CDR1 and CDR2 (germline): ENHRY, SYGVKD.

The chain joins TRBV5-1 to TRBJ2-1. CDR1 and CDR2 (germline): SGHRS, YFSETQ. The CDR3 has 15 residues. CDR3: CASSLIFSTNNEQFF.

CDR3 sequence: CASSDPGQGDGELFF. The chain joins TRBV2 to TRBJ2-2; the D call from TCRdb, TRBD1, cannot be confirmed without DNA. CDR1 and CDR2 (germline): SNHLY, FYNNEI. CDR3 size: 15 residues.

The chain uses TRBV12-3 or TRBV12-4 and TRBJ2-2. This CDR3 has 15 residues. CDR3 amino acids: CASSPRSSNTGELFF.

The rearrangement uses TRBV6-5 and TRBJ2-1. This CDR3 contains 13 residues. Germline CDR1 reads MNHEY; CDR2 reads SVGAGI. The CDR3 sequence is CASSSAEYNEQFF.

The J gene is TRBJ1-6, the V gene TRBV21-1; TCRdb gives TRBD1 as the D gene, but with no DNA this cannot be confirmed. TRBV21-1 is given as a pseudogene. The CDR3 sequence is 14 residues long. The CDR3: CASSRDSGLRPLHF.

The chain carries TRBV6-5 and TRBJ2-7; TCRdb reports TRBD1, a call that lacks DNA to check it against. The CDR3 length is 14 residues. Germline V gene sequence: CDR1 MNHEY, CDR2 SVGAGI. The CDR3 protein is CASSPRPGVSEQYF.

The chain employs TRBV29-1 and TRBJ2-3; TCRdb designates TRBD1, a call that cannot be tested without DNA. Germline V gene sequence: CDR1 SQVTM, CDR2 ANQGSEA. The CDR3 has 13 residues. The CDR3 spells CSVGTGVIDTQYF.

The chain links TRBV27 to TRBJ2-7; the D call of TRBD1 rests on TCRdb alone, since no DNA is present to check it. Per the germline V gene, CDR1 is MNHEY and CDR2 is SMNVEV (reference sequence). The length of the CDR3 is 15 residues. The CDR3 reads CASSPRGLSSYEQYF.

CDR3 residues: CASSQRDLSNTGELFF. V gene TRBV18 combines with J gene TRBJ2-2; the TCRdb call, TRBD2, lacks DNA for checking. Germline CDR1 and CDR2: KGHSH and LQKENI. The CDR3 sequence is 16 residues long.

The chain employs TRBV29-1 and TRBJ2-7; the D call of TRBD2 rests on TCRdb alone, since no DNA is present to check it. This CDR3 has 12 residues. Germline CDR1 SQVTM, CDR2 ANQGSEA. CDR3 region: CSVLLADHEQYF.

This chain connects TRBV29-1 to TRBJ2-7. This CDR3 has 13 amino acids. The germline V gene encodes CDR1 SQVTM and CDR2 ANQGSEA. This CDR3 reads CSVVGPISYEQYF.

The chain combines TRBV20-1 with TRBJ2-7; TCRdb's D call of TRBD1 is untestable without DNA. Looked up from germline, CDR1 is DFQATT and CDR2 is SNEGSKA (reference sequence). This CDR3 has 14 amino acids. The CDR3 region is CSARGAGDWHEQYF.

The gene calls are TRBV14 and TRBJ2-5; TCRdb lists TRBD2, though no DNA is available to test this call. The CDR3 covers 14 residues. Germline CDR1 reads SGHDN; CDR2 reads FVKESK. The CDR3 is CASSPQSGGETQYF.

This chain joins TRBV28 and TRBJ2-2. CDR1 is MDHEN and CDR2 is SYDVKM in the germline V gene. CDR3 length: 12 residues. The CDR3 protein is CASTLGGGELFF.

The chain is built from TRBV29-1 and TRBJ2-1; the D call from TCRdb, TRBD2, cannot be confirmed without DNA. The germline V gene encodes CDR1 SQVTM and CDR2 ANQGSEA. The CDR3 has 15 residues. The CDR3 is CSVEGTSSSYNEQFF.

V and J are TRBV27 and TRBJ1-5. There are 14 residues in the CDR3. CDR1 and CDR2 from the germline V gene are MNHEY and SMNVEV (reference sequence). This CDR3 is CASSLGSDNQPQHF.

The chain employs TRBV7-3 and TRBJ2-1. Germline CDR1 reads SGHTA; CDR2 reads FQGTGA. This CDR3 spans 14 amino acids. This CDR3 is CASSSRGSSHEQFF.

This chain uses TRBV14 with TRBJ2-7; the TRBD1 assignment by TCRdb is unverifiable without DNA. Germline V gives CDR1 SGHDN, CDR2 FVKESK. The CDR3 length is 14 residues. The CDR3 loop reads CASSQPGTSYEQYF.